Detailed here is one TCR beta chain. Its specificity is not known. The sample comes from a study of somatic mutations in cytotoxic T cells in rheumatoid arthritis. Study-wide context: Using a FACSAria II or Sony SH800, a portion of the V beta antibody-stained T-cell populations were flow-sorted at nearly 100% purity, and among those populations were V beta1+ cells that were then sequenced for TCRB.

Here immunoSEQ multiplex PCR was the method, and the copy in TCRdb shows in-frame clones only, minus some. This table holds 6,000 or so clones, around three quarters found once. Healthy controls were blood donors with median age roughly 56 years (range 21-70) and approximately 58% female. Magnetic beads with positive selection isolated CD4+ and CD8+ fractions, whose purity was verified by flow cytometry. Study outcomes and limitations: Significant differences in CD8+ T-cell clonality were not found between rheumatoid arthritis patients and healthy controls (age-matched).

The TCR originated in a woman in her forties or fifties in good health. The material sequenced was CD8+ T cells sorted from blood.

This CDR3 reads CASSMRLAGGVGEQFF. The CDR3 nucleotides are TGTGCCAGTAGTATGAGGCTAGCGGGGGGAGTCGGCGAGCAGTTCTTC. The genes are TRBV19 and TRBJ2-1; TRBD2 aligns across 11 bases. Germline V gives CDR1 LNHDA, CDR2 SQIVND (reference sequence). V lost 3 bases to trimming and J lost 10 bases; unmatched junction nucleotides: 11. The CDR3 runs 16 residues.